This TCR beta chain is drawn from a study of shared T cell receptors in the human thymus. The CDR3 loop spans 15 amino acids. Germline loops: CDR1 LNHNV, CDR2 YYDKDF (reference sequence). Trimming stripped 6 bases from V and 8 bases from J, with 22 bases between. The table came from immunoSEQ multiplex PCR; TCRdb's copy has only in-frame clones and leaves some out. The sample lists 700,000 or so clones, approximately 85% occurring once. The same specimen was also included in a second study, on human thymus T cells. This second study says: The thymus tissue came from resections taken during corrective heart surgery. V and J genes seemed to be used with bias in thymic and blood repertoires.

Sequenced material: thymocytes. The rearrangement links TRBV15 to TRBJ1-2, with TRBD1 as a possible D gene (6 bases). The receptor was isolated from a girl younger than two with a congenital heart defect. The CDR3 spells CATSGGTGFRGGYTF. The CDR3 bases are TGTGCCACCAGTGGGGGAACAGGGTTTCGAGGGGGCTACACCTTC.